This TCR beta chain was recorded in a study of blood T cell repertoires in COVID-19. Study overall: Sources were T cells, B-cell-depleted T cells, or PBMCs; the material itself was cDNA or gDNA.

Clones were read by immunoSEQ multiplex PCR, and TCRdb kept only the in-frame ones, dropping some. This table has more than 12,000 clones, roughly 90% appearing once. The sequence derives from a human donor in a cohort sampled during active COVID-19. Sequenced input: peripheral blood.

DNA of the CDR3: TGCGCCAGCAGCTTGGCTGCGGGGGCCAGCAATGAGCAGTTCTTC. It codes for CASSLAAGASNEQFF. The V call is TRBV5-1, the J call TRBJ2-1, with D possibly matching TRBD2 (7 bases). From germline, CDR1 is SGHRS and CDR2 YFSETQ. The CDR3 consists of 15 residues. Trimming removed 0 bases at V and 6 bases at J, with 13 bases between.